This TCR beta chain emerged from a study of CD8 T cells in Susac syndrome. The CDR3 is 14 amino acids. The ends lost 7 bases at V and 6 bases at J; junction bases unmatched: 10. The germline gives CDR1 SQVTM, CDR2 ANQGSEA. With random hexamers, reverse transcription was performed on about 0.5 to 1 ug of RNA. Across 54 Vbeta and 13 Jbeta, immunoSEQ multiplex PCR amplified TCR beta CDR3. TCRdb re-called the immunoSEQ multiplex PCR reads through MiXCR, storing one row per CDR3 protein. This sample has approximately 120,000 distinct CDR3 sequences, with 85% to 95% found just once. While CD8+ and CD4+ T cells were isolated negatively, TEMRA cells were enriched by FACS.

The source material was CD8+ T cells from PBMCs. The genes are TRBV29-1 and TRBJ2-1; the match to TRBD1 covers 9 bases. The source of this sequence is a human donor with multiple sclerosis. The CDR3 reads CSAGAQGAGNEQFF. DNA for the CDR3: TGCAGCGCCGGGGCACAGGGGGCGGGCAATGAGCAGTTCTTC.